The T cell receptor (beta chain) described here comes from a study of blood T cell repertoires in COVID-19. CDR1 and CDR2 from the germline V gene are LGHNA and YSLEER. V lost 1 base and J lost 5, with 7 bases in between. The CDR3 spans 13 residues. This clone appeared once. Repertoires were generated with immunoSEQ multiplex PCR, while TCRdb's copy carries only in-frame clones and drops some. There are a few hundred thousand clones in the sample; about 91% occur only once, and 4% to 5% lies in the top ten. V is TRBV4-3 and J is TRBJ2-3; no definite D call. This sequence originates from a woman in her 40s who had recovered from COVID-19. The specimen was peripheral blood. The CDR3 bases are TGCGCCAGCAGCCAAGCGGTTGGAGATACGCAGTATTTT. It translates to CASSQAVGDTQYF.